This TCR beta chain came from a study of human T cells and chemical hapten exposure. The germline gives CDR1 MNHEY, CDR2 SVGAGI. The V end was cut by 0 bases, the J end by 6 bases, with 12 bases between. The CDR3 has 15 residues. This clonotype came up many times. TCRdb recomputed calls from the RACE reads with MiXCR, one row per CDR3 protein. This table holds about 380,000 distinct CDR3 sequences, roughly 5.3% found once. Indicated time point: pre-sensitization, week 0. This sample's treatment: therapeutic diphenylcyclopropenone sensitization with weekly scalp DPC. Sequences were derived from whole blood, sampled in connection with sensitization to the hapten diphenylcyclopropenone (DPC). This TCR was sampled from a woman in her fifties or sixties with alopecia areata. Some clones in this sample may be carry-over from other donors' samples. The rearrangement uses TRBV6-5 and TRBJ1-3; D unclear. The CDR3 nucleotides read TGTGCCAGCAGTTACTCAGGGAAGGGAAAAAACACCATATATTTT. It specifies CASSYSGKGKNTIYF.